This is a list of T cell receptor beta chains from one sample in a study of cytomegalovirus exposure and HLA in healthy donors. Produced via immunoSEQ multiplex PCR; TCRdb's table is partial and in-frame only. The data contain about 280,000 clones, 80% to 90% of them singletons. The specimen was PBMCs. The receptors derive from a woman between 18 and 30 years old in good health and CMV-seronegative. The CDR3 runs from the conserved cysteine through the conserved F or W. D genes are given only for firm matches. A clone size is listed for some rows: how often the clone was seen (once, few, many), or a class if it is expanded.

TGCGCCAGCAGCGGATGGGGCCGCGAGAATAGAAACACCATATATTTT,CASSGWGRENRNTIYF,TRBJ1-3,-,TRBV4-3,-
TGTGCCAGCAGGACGGGGTACATGAACACTGAAGCTTTCTTT,CASRTGYMNTEAFF,TRBJ1-1,-,TRBV27,-
TGTGCCAGCAGTAGGACGGGGTTGGGATATAGCAATCAGCCCCAGCATTTT,CASSRTGLGYSNQPQHF,TRBJ1-5,-,TRBV27,-
TGTGCCAGCAGCCCCGGACAGGGGGATCAGCCCCAGCATTTT,CASSPGQGDQPQHF,TRBJ1-5,TRBD1,TRBV6-5,-
TGTGCCAGCAGTTCTTACAGGGTATTCGGCAATCAGCCCCAGCATTTT,CASSSYRVFGNQPQHF,TRBJ1-5,-,TRBV28,few
TGTGCCAGCAGCTTAGAGCTGATGCCCCACAATGAGCAGTTCTTC,CASSLELMPHNEQFF,TRBJ2-1,-,TRBV13,-
TGTGCCTGGAGTATGACAGGGATATTTGGCTACACCTTC,CAWSMTGIFGYTF,TRBJ1-2,TRBD1,TRBV30,-
TGTGCCAGCAGCCCGCGGACAGGGGCAACCTCCTACGAGCAGTACTTC,CASSPRTGATSYEQYF,TRBJ2-7,TRBD1,TRBV7-9,-
TGTGCCTGGAGTTCACAGGGGGACCAGCCCCAGCATTTT,CAWSSQGDQPQHF,TRBJ1-5,TRBD1,TRBV30,-
TGCGCCAGCAGCTTGGCCGGGTCTAGCGATACCTACGAGCAGTACTTC,CASSLAGSSDTYEQYF,TRBJ2-7,-,TRBV5-1,-
TGTGCCAGTCGGACTAGCGGATCCTACGAGCAGTACTTC,CASRTSGSYEQYF,TRBJ2-7,TRBD2,TRBV5-4,-
TGTGCCAGCAGCTTGGGACATGTTAACTATGGCTACACCTTC,CASSLGHVNYGYTF,TRBJ1-2,-,TRBV5-6,-
TGCAGCGTCCTAGACACAGATACGCAGTATTTT,CSVLDTDTQYF,TRBJ2-3,-,TRBV29-1,-
TGTGCCAGTAGTGCAACCCCGGGACACCACACCTTC,CASSATPGHHTF,TRBJ1-2,-,TRBV19,-
TGTGCCAGCAGCTTTAGCAAAGGCGGCTACACCTTC,CASSFSKGGYTF,TRBJ1-2,-,TRBV7-2,-
TGTGCCAGCAGCGGACTGGACTCCTACGAGCAGTACTTC,CASSGLDSYEQYF,TRBJ2-7,-,TRBV6-5,-
TGTGCCAGCAGCTACCAACTAGCGCTAAGGGGGAATGAGCAGTTCTTC,CASSYQLALRGNEQFF,TRBJ2-1,-,TRBV7-8,-
TGTGCCAGCAGCTTAGAAGGTTCTATGGGAGGGATCAGGGACGAGCAGTACTTC,CASSLEGSMGGIRDEQYF,TRBJ2-7,TRBD2,TRBV7-9,-
TGTGCCAGCTCACCAGGACAAGACCGGCCCCAGCATTTT,CASSPGQDRPQHF,TRBJ1-5,-,TRBV18,-
TGTGCCAGCAGTTACGACGCTAGCGGGGGACGGTACGAGCAGTACTTC,CASSYDASGGRYEQYF,TRBJ2-7,TRBD2,TRBV27,-
TGTGCCAGCAGCTCCGCGGGGGGAGGAGGGGAGACCCAGTACTTC,CASSSAGGGGETQYF,TRBJ2-5,TRBD2,TRBV5-4,-
TGTGCCAGCACCCTGACGGGGGAAGACACCGGGGAGCTGTTTTTT,CASTLTGEDTGELFF,TRBJ2-2,-,TRBV6-4,once
TGTGCCAGCAGAGCGGGACAGGGGCTATCTAACACTGAAGCTTTCTTT,CASRAGQGLSNTEAFF,TRBJ1-1,TRBD1,TRBV28,-
TGTGCCAGCTCACCAACAGGGAGCTCTGGGGCCAACGTCCTGACTTTC,CASSPTGSSGANVLTF,TRBJ2-6,-,TRBV18,-
TGCAGCGCACCTGGGACTAGCGGGGCTTCGAGCTCCTACAATGAGCAGTTCTTC,CSAPGTSGASSSYNEQFF,TRBJ2-1,TRBD2,TRBV29-1,once
TGTGCCAGCAGCTTGGGGCGAGTCGGGGACGAGCAGTACTTC,CASSLGRVGDEQYF,TRBJ2-7,-,TRBV5-4,-
TGTGCCAGTAGTATAGGGTGGAGTCAGGGCCCCACGACCTACGAGCAGTACTTC,CASSIGWSQGPTTYEQYF,TRBJ2-7,-,TRBV19,-
TGTGCCAGCAACAGACAGTTTAATGAAAAACTGTTTTTT,CASNRQFNEKLFF,TRBJ1-4,-,TRBV2,once
TGCGCCAGCAGCTCCCTTAACAGGGTTAGCAATCAGCCCCAGCATTTT,CASSSLNRVSNQPQHF,TRBJ1-5,-,TRBV5-1,-
TGCGCCAGCAAAGTGGCGGGACTAGTGAACACCGGGGAGCTGTTTTTT,CASKVAGLVNTGELFF,TRBJ2-2,TRBD2,TRBV5-1,-
TGTGCCAGCAGCGACCTTACGGTCGACTACACTGAAGCTTTCTTT,CASSDLTVDYTEAFF,TRBJ1-1,-,TRBV7-9,-
TGTGCCAGCACCTTCACGGGAGGGCCGGGCGAGCAGTACTTC,CASTFTGGPGEQYF,TRBJ2-7,TRBD2,TRBV5-8,-
TGCGCCAGCAGTAAAGGGGGTGACTATGGCTACACCTTC,CASSKGGDYGYTF,TRBJ1-2,-,TRBV10-1,once
TGTGCTAGTGGTTTGTACGTCCAGGGGGGTGGCTACACCTTC,CASGLYVQGGGYTF,TRBJ1-2,TRBD1,TRBV12-5,once
TGTGCCAGCAGCGAGCTTGAGAGCTCATTTGCCTACGAGCAGTACTTC,CASSELESSFAYEQYF,TRBJ2-7,-,TRBV2,-
TGTGCCAGCAGCGTAGAACAGGCTGGAAACACCATATATTTT,CASSVEQAGNTIYF,TRBJ1-3,-,TRBV9,-
TGTGCCAGCAGCTTGGTAGGGGACAGGGGCGATGAGACCCAGTACTTC,CASSLVGDRGDETQYF,TRBJ2-5,TRBD1,TRBV5-6,-
TGTGCCAGCAGCGGACAGGTCTACGAGCAGTACTTC,CASSGQVYEQYF,TRBJ2-7,TRBD1,TRBV6-1,-
TGTGCCAGCAGTGGGACAGGGCGGGGACAGCCCCAGCATTTT,CASSGTGRGQPQHF,TRBJ1-5,TRBD1,TRBV25-1,-
TGTGCCAGCAGTAGAGGGGGTCTCATGAACACTGAAGCTTTCTTT,CASSRGGLMNTEAFF,TRBJ1-1,-,TRBV7-2,-
TGTGCCAGCTCCGCTCCCAGCTCCTACGAGCAGTACTTC,CASSAPSSYEQYF,TRBJ2-7,-,TRBV6-1,-
TGTGCCAGCAGCCTTAGGCCGGGGCCGGCGGGGGGTCAGCCCCAGCATTTT,CASSLRPGPAGGQPQHF,TRBJ1-5,-,TRBV11-2,once
TGTGCCAGCAGTTACTTCCTAGCGGGGCTCCCCGGGGAGCTGTTTTTT,CASSYFLAGLPGELFF,TRBJ2-2,TRBD2,TRBV6-5,-
TGTGCCAGCAGCCTCTCGACAGGGAACACAGATACGCAGTATTTT,CASSLSTGNTDTQYF,TRBJ2-3,TRBD1,TRBV9,-
TGTGCCAGTAGTCCCTGGGACAGGGAAGGGTACGGCTACACCTTC,CASSPWDREGYGYTF,TRBJ1-2,TRBD1,TRBV19,-
TGTGCCAGCAGTAGGGGACAGGGCTTAACTGACACCGGGGAGCTGTTTTTT,CASSRGQGLTDTGELFF,TRBJ2-2,TRBD1,TRBV14,-
TGTGCCAGCGGTCACAGGGGATACGGTGCTAACTATGGCTACACCTTC,CASGHRGYGANYGYTF,TRBJ1-2,TRBD1,TRBV28,-